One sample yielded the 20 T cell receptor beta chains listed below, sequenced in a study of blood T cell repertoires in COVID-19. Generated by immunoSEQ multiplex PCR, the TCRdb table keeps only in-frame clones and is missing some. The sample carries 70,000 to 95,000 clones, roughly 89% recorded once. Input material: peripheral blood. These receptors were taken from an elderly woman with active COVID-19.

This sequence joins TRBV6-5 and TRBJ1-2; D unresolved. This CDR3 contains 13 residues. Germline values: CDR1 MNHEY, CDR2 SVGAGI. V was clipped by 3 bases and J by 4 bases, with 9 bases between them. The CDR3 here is CASSYGGSYGYTF. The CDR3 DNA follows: TGTGCCAGCAGTTATGGAGGGAGCTATGGCTACACCTTC.

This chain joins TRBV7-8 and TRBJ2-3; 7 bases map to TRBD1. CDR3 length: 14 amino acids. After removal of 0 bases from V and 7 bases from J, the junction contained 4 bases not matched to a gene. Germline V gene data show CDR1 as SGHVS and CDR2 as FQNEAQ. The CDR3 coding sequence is TGTGCCAGCAGCTTAGCTCTACAGGGGAATACGCAGTATTTT. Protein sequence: CASSLALQGNTQYF.

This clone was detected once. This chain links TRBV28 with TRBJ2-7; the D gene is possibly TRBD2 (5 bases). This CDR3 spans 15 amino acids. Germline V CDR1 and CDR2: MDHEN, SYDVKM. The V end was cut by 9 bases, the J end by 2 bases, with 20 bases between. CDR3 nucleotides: TGTGCCAGATACCCGGGGTCCGAAGGAACCTACGAGCAGTACTTC. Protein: CARYPGSEGTYEQYF.

CDR3 loop: CASSIARPGQGNSPLHF. CDR3 nucleotide sequence: TGTGCCAGTAGTATCGCTCGCCCGGGACAGGGGAATTCACCCCTCCACTTT. The J gene is TRBJ1-6, the V gene TRBV19, with TRBD1 matching 10 bases. Germline trimming cut 3 bases from V and 7 bases from J; bases unmatched to any gene: 9. Germline V gives CDR1 LNHDA, CDR2 SQIVND (reference sequence). This CDR3 comprises 17 residues.

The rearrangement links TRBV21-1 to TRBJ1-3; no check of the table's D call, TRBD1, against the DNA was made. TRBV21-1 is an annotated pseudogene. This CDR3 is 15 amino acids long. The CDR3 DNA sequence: TGTGCCAGCGGTACCGACAGGGTTGACGGAAACACCATATATTTT. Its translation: CASGTDRVDGNTIYF.

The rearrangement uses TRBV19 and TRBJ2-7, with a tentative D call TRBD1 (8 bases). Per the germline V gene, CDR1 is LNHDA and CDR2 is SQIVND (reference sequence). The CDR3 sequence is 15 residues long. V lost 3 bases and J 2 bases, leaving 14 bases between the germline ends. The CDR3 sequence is CASSIGGTGTYEQYF. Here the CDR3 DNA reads TGTGCCAGTAGTATCGGGGGGACAGGTACCTACGAGCAGTACTTC.

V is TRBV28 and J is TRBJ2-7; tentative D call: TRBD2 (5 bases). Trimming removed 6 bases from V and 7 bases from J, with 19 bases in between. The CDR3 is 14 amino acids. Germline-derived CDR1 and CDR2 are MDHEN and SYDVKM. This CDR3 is CASSSGSSRGEQYF. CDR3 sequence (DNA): TGTGCCAGCAGCTCCGGGTCCTCCCGAGGGGAGCAGTACTTC.

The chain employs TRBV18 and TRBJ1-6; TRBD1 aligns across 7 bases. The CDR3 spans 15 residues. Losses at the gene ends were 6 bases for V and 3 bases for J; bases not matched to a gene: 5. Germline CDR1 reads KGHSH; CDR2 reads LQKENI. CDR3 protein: CASSAGQNYNSPLHF. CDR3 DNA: TGTGCCAGCTCCGCGGGACAGAACTATAATTCACCCCTCCACTTT.

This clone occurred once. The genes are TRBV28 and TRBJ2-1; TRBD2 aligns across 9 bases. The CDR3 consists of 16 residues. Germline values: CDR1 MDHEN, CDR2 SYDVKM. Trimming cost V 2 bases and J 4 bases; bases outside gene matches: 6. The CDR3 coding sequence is TGTGCCAGCAGTTTAAGACTAGCGGTGGTTTACAATGAGCAGTTCTTC. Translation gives CASSLRLAVVYNEQFF. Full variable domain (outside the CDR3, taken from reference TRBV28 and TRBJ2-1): DVKVTQSSRYLVKRTGEKVFLECVQDMDHENMFWYRQDPGLGLRLIYFSYDVKMKEKGDIPEGYSVSREKKERFSLILESASTNQTSMYLCASSLRLAVVYNEQFFGPGTRLTVL.

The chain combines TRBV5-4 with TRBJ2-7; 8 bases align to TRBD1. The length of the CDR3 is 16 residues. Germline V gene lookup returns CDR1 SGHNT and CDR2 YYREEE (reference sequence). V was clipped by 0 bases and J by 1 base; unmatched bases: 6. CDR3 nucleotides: TGTGCCAGCAGCTTGGCGTCCGGGACAGGTTCCTACGAGCAGTACTTC. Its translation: CASSLASGTGSYEQYF.

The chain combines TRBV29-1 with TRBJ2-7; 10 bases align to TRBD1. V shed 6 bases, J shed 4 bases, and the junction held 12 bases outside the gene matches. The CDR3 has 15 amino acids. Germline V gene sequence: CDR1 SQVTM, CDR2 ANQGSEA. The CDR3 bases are TGCAGCGTCCCGACGTGGACAGGGGGGGGTTACGAGCAGTACTTC. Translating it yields CSVPTWTGGGYEQYF.

CDR3 DNA sequence: TGTGCCAGCGGAACACAGAGGAACACTGAAGCTTTCTTT. Its protein product is CASGTQRNTEAFF. The chain is built from TRBV28 and TRBJ1-1; D remains unclear. V was clipped by 8 bases and J by 1 base, with 11 bases between them. This CDR3 comprises 13 residues. Germline loops: CDR1 MDHEN, CDR2 SYDVKM.

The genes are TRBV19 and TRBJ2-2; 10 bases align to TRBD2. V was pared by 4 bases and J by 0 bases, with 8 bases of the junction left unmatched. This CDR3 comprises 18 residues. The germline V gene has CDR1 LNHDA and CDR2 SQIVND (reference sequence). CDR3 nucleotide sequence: TGTGCCAGTAGTAAAGAGGCTAGCGGGAGCTCGAACACCGGGGAGCTGTTTTTT. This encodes CASSKEASGSSNTGELFF.

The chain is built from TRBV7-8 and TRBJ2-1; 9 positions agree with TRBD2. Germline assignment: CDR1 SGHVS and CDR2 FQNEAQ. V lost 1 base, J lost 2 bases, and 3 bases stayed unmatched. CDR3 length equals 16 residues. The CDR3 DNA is TGTGCCAGCAGCTTAGTGGCTAGCGGGACCTACAATGAGCAGTTCTTC. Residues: CASSLVASGTYNEQFF.

CDR3 nucleotide sequence: TGTGCCAGCAGGTCGACAGGGGGCGCGGATGGCTACACCTTC. Translating gives CASRSTGGADGYTF. V is TRBV6-5 and J is TRBJ1-2; 10 bases are shared with TRBD1. The junction had 7 bases not matched to a gene; V was cut back by 6 bases and J by 6 bases. The CDR3 covers 14 residues. Germline lookup yields CDR1 MNHEY and CDR2 SVGAGI.

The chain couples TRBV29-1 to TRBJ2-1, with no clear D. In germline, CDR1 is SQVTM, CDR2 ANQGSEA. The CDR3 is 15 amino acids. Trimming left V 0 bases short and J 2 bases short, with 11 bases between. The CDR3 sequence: CSVEDPVNTYNEQFF. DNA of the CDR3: TGCAGCGTTGAAGATCCTGTTAACACCTACAATGAGCAGTTCTTC.

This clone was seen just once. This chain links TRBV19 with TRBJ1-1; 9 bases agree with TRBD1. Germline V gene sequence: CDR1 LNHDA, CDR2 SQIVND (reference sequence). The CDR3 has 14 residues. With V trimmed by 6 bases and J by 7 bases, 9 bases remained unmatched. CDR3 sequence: CASRPGDRAVEAFF. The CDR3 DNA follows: TGTGCCAGTAGACCCGGGGACAGGGCTGTTGAAGCTTTCTTT. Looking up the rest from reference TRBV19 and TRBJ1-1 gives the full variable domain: DGGITQSPKYLFRKEGQNVTLSCEQNLNHDAMYWYRQDPGQGLRLIYYSQIVNDFQKGDIAEGYSVSREKKESFPLTVTSAQKNPTAFYLCASRPGDRAVEAFFGQGTRLTVV.

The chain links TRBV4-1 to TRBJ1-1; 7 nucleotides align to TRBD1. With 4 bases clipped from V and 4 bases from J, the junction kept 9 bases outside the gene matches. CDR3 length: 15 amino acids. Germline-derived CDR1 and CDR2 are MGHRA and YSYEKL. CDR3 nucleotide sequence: TGCGCCAGCAGCCTTAAGACAGGGAAGATCACTGAAGCTTTCTTT. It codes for CASSLKTGKITEAFF.

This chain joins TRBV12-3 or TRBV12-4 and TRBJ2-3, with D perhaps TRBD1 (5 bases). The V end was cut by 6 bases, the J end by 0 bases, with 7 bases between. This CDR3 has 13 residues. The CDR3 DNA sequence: TGTGCCAGCAGGACAGTTAGCACAGATACGCAGTATTTT. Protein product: CASRTVSTDTQYF.

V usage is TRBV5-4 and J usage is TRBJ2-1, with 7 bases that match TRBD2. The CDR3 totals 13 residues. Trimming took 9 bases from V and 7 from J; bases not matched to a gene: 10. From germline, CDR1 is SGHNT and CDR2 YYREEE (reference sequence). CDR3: CATSTSHGNEQFF. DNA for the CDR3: TGTGCCACCTCGACTAGCCATGGGAATGAGCAGTTCTTC.